The entry below gives a single T cell receptor (beta chain) sequence along with its context. Its target is not known. Germline CDR1 is SNHLY and CDR2 is FYNNEI. CDR3 length: 12 amino acids. V lost 6 bases and J lost 6, with 12 bases in between. The data originate from a study of shared clonotypes between healthy human individuals. Study results and limitations: Against clonotypes common to all four donors, non-shared ones had lower generation probabilities.

This table comes from immunoSEQ multiplex PCR, and its TCRdb copy is limited to in-frame clones, with some not included. The sample contains approximately 2,000,000 clones, about nine tenths of which appear only once. The V call is TRBV2, the J call TRBJ2-7; D not certain. The sequenced sample consisted of naive CD4+ T cells from PBMCs. The subset was: CD45RA+ positively selected. This clonotype originated in a man between 18 and 29 years old in good health. Some clones in this sample may be carry-over from other donors' samples. CDR3 loop: CASRDPLGEQYF. The CDR3 nucleotides read TGTGCCAGCAGAGATCCCCTAGGCGAGCAGTACTTC.